The 17 T cell receptor beta chains in this list originate from one sample, sequenced in a study of blood T cells in healthy people across ages. Alongside a J-beta primer mix, a sample-barcoded 5' primer served in a second PCR lasting roughly 6 to 11 cycles. TCRdb ran MiXCR on the 5' RACE reads and lists one entry per CDR3 protein. The sample has fewer than 1.5 million distinct CDR3 sequences, approximately 38% seen once. Sequenced input: blood. All receptors come from a woman younger than 35 in good health.

This chain uses TRBV24-1 with TRBJ2-6; tentatively, D is TRBD1 (5 bases). Trimming stripped 8 bases from V and 4 bases from J, with 23 bases between. Germline assignment: CDR1 KGHDR and CDR2 SFDVKD. The CDR3 is 18 amino acids. CDR3 loop: CATIKIRTPEGGANVLTF. The CDR3 region has the DNA TGTGCCACCATCAAAATCAGGACACCAGAAGGAGGGGCCAACGTCCTGACTTTC.

The chain uses TRBV6-2 or TRBV6-3 and TRBJ2-2; D is ambiguous. CDR1 MNHEY and CDR2 SVGEGT come from the germline V gene. There are 16 residues in the CDR3. V lost 7 bases and J 0 bases, leaving 15 bases between the germline ends. The CDR3 sequence: CASTQTRTANTGELFF. The CDR3 DNA follows: TGTGCCAGCACCCAGACAAGGACGGCGAACACCGGGGAGCTGTTTTTT.

This clonotype has just one count. The gene calls are TRBV20-1 and TRBJ1-6; no definite D call. The V end lost 3 bases, the J end lost 7 bases, and 16 bases lay between the germline ends. The germline gives CDR1 DFQATT, CDR2 SNEGSKA (reference sequence). The CDR3 covers 15 residues. The CDR3 loop reads CSASASGGNNSPLHF. CDR3 in DNA: TGCAGTGCTAGTGCCTCGGGTGGAAACAATTCACCCCTCCACTTT.

The V call is TRBV29-1, the J call TRBJ1-5; D is perhaps TRBD1 (5 bases). The CDR3 sequence is 17 residues long. V was trimmed by 2 bases and J by 9 bases, leaving 26 bases between them. From germline, CDR1 is SQVTM and CDR2 ANQGSEA. The CDR3 here is CSVERRGTEGILRPQHF. The CDR3 DNA reads TGCAGCGTTGAACGAAGGGGCACAGAGGGGATTTTACGGCCCCAGCATTTT.

This sequence joins TRBV11-3 and TRBJ2-5, with 8 bases lining up with TRBD1. The CDR3 sequence is 15 residues long. In germline, CDR1 is SGHNT, CDR2 YENEEA. Trimming took 5 bases from V and 5 from J; bases not matched to a gene: 10. The CDR3 sequence: CASSPETGVGETQYF. CDR3 nucleotides: TGTGCCAGCAGCCCGGAGACAGGGGTGGGGGAGACCCAGTACTTC.

The chain carries TRBV24-1 and TRBJ2-3; D might be TRBD1 (5 bases). The germline V gene has CDR1 KGHDR and CDR2 SFDVKD. This CDR3 is built from 16 residues. V lost 3 bases, J lost 0 bases, and 12 bases lay in between. CDR3 nucleotides: TGTGCCACCAGTGATACTCGGACAACTAGCACAGATACGCAGTATTTT. Translation: CATSDTRTTSTDTQYF.

The sample holds one count of this clonotype. This chain links TRBV6-6 with TRBJ2-1; no reliable D call. Deletions cut 5 bases from V and 8 bases from J, with 13 bases between. The CDR3 length is 13 residues. The V gene's germline CDR1 is MNHNY and CDR2 SVGAGI (reference sequence). The CDR3 coding sequence is TGTGCCAGCAGTGTGGAATTGGGCGATGAGCAGTTCTTC. Protein: CASSVELGDEQFF.

This chain uses TRBV19 with TRBJ2-5, with 9 nucleotides matching TRBD2. The assigned J gene may be wrong: the sequence end matches TRBJ2-7 better. This CDR3 spans 15 amino acids. CDR1 and CDR2 from the germline V gene are LNHDA and SQIVND (reference sequence). CDR3 bases: TGTGCCAGTAGTATCTCCGGGACTAGCACCTCCGAGCAGTACTTC. It yields the protein CASSISGTSTSEQYF.

This chain connects TRBV30 to TRBJ2-7; TRBD2 aligns across 8 bases. Germline CDR1 and CDR2: GTSNPN and SVGIG (reference sequence). The V and J ends lost 2 bases and 7 bases, in that order; junction bases with no gene match: 10. The CDR3 has 14 amino acids. The CDR3 bases are TGTGCCTGGAGTACGACGGGAGGGTACAATGAGCAGTACTTC. It codes for CAWSTTGGYNEQYF.

The V call is TRBV7-2, the J call TRBJ2-5; a possible D gene is TRBD1 (6 bases). Germline loops: CDR1 SGHTA, CDR2 FQGNSA. CDR3 length: 15 residues. Trimming took off 5 bases at V and 5 bases at J, with 18 bases between the two ends. The CDR3 protein is CASSNRGSIPETQYF. CDR3 DNA sequence: TGTGCCAGCAGCAATAGGGGGAGTATCCCGGAGACCCAGTACTTC.

The chain couples TRBV27 to TRBJ1-5; D remains unclear. The CDR3 has 14 amino acids. The V and J ends lost 5 bases and 3 bases respectively, with 11 bases between them. The germline gives CDR1 MNHEY, CDR2 SMNVEV (reference sequence). CDR3 bases: TGTGCCAGCAGTGTACGTCAGTCCAATCAGCCCCAGCATTTT. This translates into CASSVRQSNQPQHF.

This clonotype was recorded a few times. The chain is built from TRBV6-2 or TRBV6-3 and TRBJ1-1; D remains unclear. This CDR3 contains 14 residues. Germline V gene lookup returns CDR1 MNHEY and CDR2 SVGEGT. Trimming took off 0 bases at V and 1 base at J, with 6 bases between the two ends. The CDR3 coding sequence is TGTGCCAGCAGTTACTCGGCCCGGAACACTGAAGCTTTCTTT. Translation: CASSYSARNTEAFF.

This clonotype has more than one count but fewer than ten. Here the CDR3 reads CSAGRGLDGYTF. As DNA, the CDR3 is TGCAGTGCTGGGCGGGGATTGGATGGCTACACCTTC. The V call is TRBV20-1, the J call TRBJ1-2; D call uncertain. The length of the CDR3 is 12 residues. V was shortened by 5 bases and J by 6 bases, with 13 bases between the two germline ends. Germline-derived CDR1 and CDR2 are DFQATT and SNEGSKA (reference sequence).

This clonotype was counted a few times. The chain combines TRBV4-2 with TRBJ2-1; 9 bases align to TRBD2. V was pared by 3 bases and J by 4 bases, with 10 bases of the junction left unmatched. CDR3 length: 17 residues. The germline V gene has CDR1 LGHNA and CDR2 YNFKEQ. CDR3: CASSHQPGLAVYNEQFF. CDR3 coding DNA: TGTGCCAGCAGCCACCAACCGGGACTAGCTGTTTACAATGAGCAGTTCTTC.

V usage is TRBV11-2 and J usage is TRBJ1-4; D is unclear. This CDR3 is 11 amino acids long. Trimming removed 6 bases from V and 7 bases from J, with 6 bases in between. Germline V gene sequence: CDR1 SGHAT, CDR2 FQNNGV. CDR3 sequence (DNA): TGTGCCAGCAGAAATACTGAAAAACTGTTTTTT. Translated: CASRNTEKLFF.

The rearrangement joins TRBV6-5 to TRBJ2-5; 7 bases align to TRBD2. The assigned J gene may be wrong: the sequence end matches TRBJ2-7 better. Germline V gives CDR1 MNHEY, CDR2 SVGAGI. This CDR3 comprises 13 residues. CDR3 sequence (DNA): TGTGCCAGCAGTTGGGGGGGTCTCTACGAGCAGTACTTC. It encodes CASSWGGLYEQYF.

This clonotype was observed a few times. The rearrangement uses TRBV10-3 and TRBJ1-2; D remains ambiguous. V was cut by 6 bases and J by 7 bases, with 12 bases left in between. Germline V lookup: CDR1 ENHRY, CDR2 SYGVKD. CDR3 length equals 12 residues. CDR3 in DNA: TGTGCCATCAGCTTGACCACGAGTGGCTACACCTTC. This encodes CAISLTTSGYTF.